These 20 T cell receptor beta chains came from one sample sequenced in a study of T cell repertoires in cytomegalovirus infection. A single record per CDR3 protein comes from TCRdb applying MiXCR to the reads. The sample includes hundreds of thousands of distinct CDR3 sequences, around 31% of them seen just once. These TCRs' antigens remain unknown. The material was cultured PBMCs, obtained from culture after CMV antigen stimulation. The receptors derive from a human donor in good health (CMV status not recorded). Some clones in this sample may be carry-over from other donors' samples.

This clonotype was counted ten times or more. J is TRBJ1-4 and V is TRBV7-6; 9 bases map to TRBD1. This CDR3 is built from 14 residues. Germline V gives CDR1 SGHVS, CDR2 FNYEAQ. With 4 bases clipped from V and 7 bases from J, the junction kept 4 bases outside the gene matches. The CDR3 here is CASSSGTGLEKLFF. CDR3 DNA sequence: TGTGCCAGCAGCTCCGGGACAGGGCTTGAAAAACTGTTTTTT.

This clonotype was seen repeatedly, ten times or more. The chain is built from TRBV7-2 and TRBJ1-2, with a weak D call TRBD1 (5 bases). The V end was cut by 4 bases, the J end by 4 bases, with 13 bases between. The germline V gene has CDR1 SGHTA and CDR2 FQGNSA. This CDR3 has 14 residues. CDR3 amino acids: CASSSTQGPYGYTF. The CDR3 region has the DNA TGTGCCAGCAGCTCTACTCAGGGTCCCTATGGCTACACCTTC.

The V gene is TRBV7-2, the J gene TRBJ2-6; 7 bases are a match to TRBD1. The V and J ends lost 2 bases and 2 bases, in that order; junction bases with no gene match: 3. The CDR3 runs 16 residues. Germline lookup yields CDR1 SGHTA and CDR2 FQGNSA. The DNA for the CDR3 is TGTGCCAGCAGCTTATACCAGGGGGCTGGGGCCAACGTCCTGACTTTC. Amino acids: CASSLYQGAGANVLTF.

This clonotype was observed a handful of times. This chain uses TRBV4-3 with TRBJ1-4, with D hard to call. The germline V and J ends were trimmed by 4 bases and 4 bases, with 10 bases remaining between them. CDR3 size: 14 residues. Germline V gene data show CDR1 as LGHNA and CDR2 as YSLEER. CDR3 protein: CASSRGGNNEKLFF. CDR3 DNA: TGCGCCAGCAGCCGGGGAGGGAATAATGAAAAACTGTTTTTT.

This sequence joins TRBV6-2 or TRBV6-3 and TRBJ2-5; D tentatively reads TRBD1 or TRBD2 (5 bases each). CDR1 and CDR2 from the germline V gene are MNHEY and SVGEGT. The CDR3 sequence is 15 residues long. V gave up 2 bases and J gave up 1 base, with 11 bases separating them. As DNA, the CDR3 is TGTGCCAGCAGTTACCTGGGACGGCTCCAAGAGACCCAGTACTTC. This sequence encodes CASSYLGRLQETQYF.

The rearrangement links TRBV7-9 to TRBJ2-1; the match to TRBD2 covers 8 bases. CDR3 length: 15 amino acids. V was pared by 6 bases and J by 2 bases, with 6 bases of the junction left unmatched. Germline V lookup: CDR1 SEHNR, CDR2 FQNEAQ (reference sequence). DNA for the CDR3: TGTGCCAGCAGATTGACTAGCGATCCCTACAATGAGCAGTTCTTC. Its protein is CASRLTSDPYNEQFF.

This chain connects TRBV4-1 to TRBJ1-2; 9 nucleotides match TRBD1. Germline V lookup: CDR1 MGHRA, CDR2 YSYEKL. The CDR3 extends over 15 amino acids. J gave up 8 bases and V 3 bases, and 10 bases lay outside the gene matches. The CDR3 sequence: CASSQATPTGGGYTF. CDR3 DNA: TGCGCCAGCAGCCAGGCCACCCCAACAGGGGGCGGCTACACCTTC.

This clonotype was detected ten times or more. J is TRBJ2-7 and V is TRBV7-2, with D tentatively TRBD1 (6 bases). V was shortened by 2 bases and J by 5 bases, with 13 bases between the two germline ends. This CDR3 is built from 14 residues. Per germline, CDR1 SGHTA and CDR2 FQGNSA. DNA of the CDR3: TGTGCCAGCAGCTTAAAGGCGACAGGACACGAGCAGTACTTC. This translates into CASSLKATGHEQYF. The variable domain in full, completed from reference TRBV7-2 and TRBJ2-7, reads GAGVSQSPSNKVTEKGKDVELRCDPISGHTALYWYRQSLGQGLEFLIYFQGNSAPDKSGLPSDRFSAERTGGSVSTLTIQRTQQEDSAVYLCASSLKATGHEQYFGPGTRLTVT.

J is TRBJ1-5 and V is TRBV6-2 or TRBV6-3; D may be TRBD1 (6 bases). CDR1 MNHEY and CDR2 SVGEGT come from the germline V gene. This CDR3 region has 13 residues. Trimming cost V 10 bases and J 5 bases, with 15 bases left between them. DNA of the CDR3: TGTGCCACCAGAGGGGGGCTCGATCAGCCCCAGCATTTT. Its protein is CATRGGLDQPQHF.

This clonotype was counted only a few times. The chain joins TRBV11-2 to TRBJ2-1; D is unclear. The CDR3 is 13 residues long. The germline V gene has CDR1 SGHAT and CDR2 FQNNGV. V was trimmed by 1 base and J by 10 bases, leaving 11 bases between them. The CDR3 loop reads CASSLVALLEQFF. CDR3 nucleotide sequence: TGTGCCAGCAGCTTAGTCGCACTTTTGGAGCAGTTCTTC.

This clonotype was observed a handful of times. The chain joins TRBV20-1 to TRBJ2-3; possible D gene TRBD2, 5 bases. CDR1 DFQATT and CDR2 SNEGSKA come from the germline V gene (reference sequence). There are 14 residues in the CDR3. The V gene lost 6 bases and the J gene lost 0 bases, with 13 bases spanning the gap. Written as DNA, the CDR3 is TGCAGTGCCTGGTTGGCTAGCAGCACAGATACGCAGTATTTT. It yields the protein CSAWLASSTDTQYF.

The rearrangement links TRBV12-3 or TRBV12-4 to TRBJ1-5, with D perhaps TRBD1 (5 bases). Trimming removed 5 bases from V and 1 base from J, with 18 bases in between. CDR3 length equals 17 residues. The CDR3 region is CASSPSGGRASNQPQHF. Written as DNA, the CDR3 is TGTGCCAGCAGTCCCTCGGGGGGAAGGGCCAGCAATCAGCCCCAGCATTTT.

The rearrangement uses TRBV7-2 and TRBJ2-2, with D perhaps assigned TRBD1 or TRBD2 (5 bases each). Per germline, CDR1 SGHTA and CDR2 FQGNSA. V shed 5 bases and J shed 2 bases, with 12 bases lying between them. There are 15 residues in the CDR3. The CDR3: CASSPGPLNTGELFF. CDR3 sequence (DNA): TGTGCCAGCAGCCCGGGACCACTAAACACCGGGGAGCTGTTTTTT.

This sequence joins TRBV6-8 and TRBJ2-6; D may be TRBD1 or TRBD2 (5 bases each). In germline, CDR1 is MNHGY, CDR2 SAAAGT. V gave up 2 bases and J gave up 4 bases, with 24 bases separating them. This CDR3 has 20 residues. The CDR3 is CASSYDLGQGSPGGANVLTF. CDR3 sequence (DNA): TGTGCCAGCAGTTACGACTTGGGGCAGGGCTCCCCGGGAGGGGCCAACGTCCTGACTTTC.

V gene TRBV20-1 combines with J gene TRBJ1-6; the D gene is possibly TRBD1 (5 bases). This CDR3 contains 16 residues. The V end lost 6 bases, the J end lost 4 bases, and 19 bases lay between the germline ends. CDR1 DFQATT and CDR2 SNEGSKA come from the germline V gene (reference sequence). The CDR3 region is CSAIYGTWQYNSPLHF. CDR3 sequence (DNA): TGCAGTGCCATATACGGGACTTGGCAGTATAATTCACCCCTCCACTTT.

The chain recombines TRBV20-1 with TRBJ1-2, with D tentatively TRBD1 (6 bases). V lost 3 bases, J lost 4 bases, and 12 bases lay in between. The CDR3 covers 13 residues. Germline-derived CDR1 and CDR2 are DFQATT and SNEGSKA (reference sequence). This chain's CDR3 is CSASSDRIYGYTF. CDR3 DNA sequence: TGCAGTGCTAGCTCGGACAGAATCTATGGCTACACCTTC.

This clonotype has just a few counts. The V gene is TRBV7-8, the J gene TRBJ2-1; D gene ambiguous. The CDR3 spans 15 residues. V lost 5 bases and J lost 0, with 11 bases in between. Germline V lookup: CDR1 SGHVS, CDR2 FQNEAQ. The CDR3 region has the DNA TGTGCCAGCAGCGTCCCGGGTCTCTCCTACAATGAGCAGTTCTTC. Translation: CASSVPGLSYNEQFF.

The chain is built from TRBV24-1 and TRBJ2-5; 11 bases line up with TRBD2. V shed 5 bases, J shed 2 bases, and the junction held 3 bases outside the gene matches. The CDR3 is 15 residues long. CDR1 is KGHDR and CDR2 is SFDVKD in the germline V gene. The CDR3 sequence: CATSGTSGSQETQYF. CDR3 bases: TGTGCCACCAGTGGGACTAGCGGGTCACAAGAGACCCAGTACTTC.

Ten or more counts support this clonotype. This chain links TRBV7-2 with TRBJ2-7; D uncertain. CDR3 size: 13 residues. V shed 10 bases and J shed 2 bases, with 15 bases lying between them. In germline, CDR1 is SGHTA, CDR2 FQGNSA. CDR3 bases: TGTGCCACCAGTACGGCAAAAACCTACGAGCAGTACTTC. Translating gives CATSTAKTYEQYF.

This rearrangement joins TRBV4-1 to TRBJ2-6; TRBD2 aligns across 11 bases. This CDR3 has 19 amino acids. CDR1 is MGHRA, CDR2 YSYEKL, per germline. The V segment lost 1 base and the J segment 0 bases; nucleotides outside the gene matches: 5. CDR3 nucleotides: TGCGCCAGCAGCCAAGCCCTGACTAGCGGGGACTCTGGGGCCAACGTCCTGACTTTC. Translating gives CASSQALTSGDSGANVLTF.